This TCR beta chain was observed in a study of T cells after yellow fever vaccination. Note on this clonotype: What it binds is not known.

5'RACE template switching generated TCR cDNA, adding a universal primer site and UMIs. TCRdb redid the calling of the 5' RACE reads with MiXCR, one entry per CDR3 protein. The sample lists about 60,000 distinct CDR3 sequences, 7.1% occurring once. General study findings and limits: The CD4 compartment and the CD8 compartment contained a small share of clonotypes in common. High-abundance clonotypes from the bulk population could contaminate FACS-sorted repertoires. Booster sampling recovered most clones from primary vaccination (under 97% CD4, 80% to 90% CD8).

The CDR3 contains 18 residues. Germline V CDR1 and CDR2: MNHEY, SVGAGI. Between the trimmed V and J ends, which lost 0 bases and 4 bases, there was a span of 21 bases. This specimen was CD8+ T cells sorted from PBMCs, taken on the day of the first yellow fever vaccination. The sequence derives from a man between 18 and 35 years old who received the YFV17D yellow fever vaccine. V usage is TRBV6-5 and J usage is TRBJ2-5, with D unresolved. The CDR3 is CASSYSFCGYPCIETQYF. Here the CDR3 DNA reads TGTGCCAGCAGTTACTCGTTCTGCGGCTACCCCTGTATAGAGACCCAGTACTTC.